This TCR beta chain was recorded in a study of human T cells and chemical hapten exposure. Looked up from germline, CDR1 is LNHNV and CDR2 is YYDKDF (reference sequence). V lost 0 bases, J lost 4 bases, and 12 bases lay in between. The CDR3 runs to 16 residues. TCRdb recomputed calls from the RACE reads with MiXCR, one row per CDR3 protein. The table records 150,000 to 200,000 distinct CDR3 sequences, approximately 14% of them present only once. Time point of the sample: patch test 1, 2 weeks after DPC sensitization. The treatment here: therapeutic diphenylcyclopropenone sensitization with weekly scalp DPC. This clonotype occurred once.

Source: whole blood, taken in connection with sensitization to the hapten diphenylcyclopropenone (DPC). This sequence was found in a woman between 25 and 40 years old with alopecia areata. Some clones in this sample may be carry-over from other donors' samples. This rearrangement joins TRBV15 to TRBJ1-4; D possibly corresponds to TRBD1 (5 bases). The CDR3 here is CATSRDLDGGNEKLFF. The CDR3 DNA is TGTGCCACCAGCAGAGATCTCGATGGGGGTAATGAAAAACTGTTTTTT. The full variable domain, rest sourced from reference TRBV15 and TRBJ1-4, is DAMVIQNPRYQVTQFGKPVTLSCSQTLNHNVMYWYQQKSSQAPKLLFHYYDKDFNNEADTPDNFQSRRPNTSFCFLDIRSPGLGDTAMYLCATSRDLDGGNEKLFFGSGTQLSVL.